This TCR beta chain was captured in a study of post-analysis software for immune sequencing data. For the study at large: Disease trajectories encompassed relapsing-remitting, secondary progressive and progressive-relapsing multiple sclerosis. Notes on the study in general: A handful of TRBV segments were significantly more frequent in patients than in controls. TRBV5-6, TRBV5-1 and TRBV20-1 were among these segments. Compared with controls, patients showed significantly lower normalized Chao1 diversity. Batch-matched samples strongly co-clustered by F measure.

This CDR3 is 17 amino acids long. V lost 5 bases and J lost 4; bases outside the gene matches: 14. Germline V CDR1 and CDR2: SEHNR, FQNEAQ (reference sequence). Unique molecular identifiers had been added to the TCR beta cDNA libraries. It was from roughly 1 to 10 million T cells that about half a million cDNA molecules came. TCRdb processed the PCR reads anew with MiXCR; each CDR3 protein has one entry. Among fewer than 700,000 distinct CDR3 sequences listed, 44% were seen once. The table lists this clonotype with a few counts. What it recognizes is unknown. V gene TRBV7-9 combines with J gene TRBJ2-3, with 8 nucleotides matching TRBD2. The sequenced sample was blood. This TCR was recovered from a girl between 10 and 17 years old with multiple sclerosis. CDR3 sequence reads: CASSHPTGGRNADTQYF. CDR3 coding DNA: TGTGCCAGCAGCCACCCCACGGGGGGGCGTAACGCAGATACGCAGTATTTT.